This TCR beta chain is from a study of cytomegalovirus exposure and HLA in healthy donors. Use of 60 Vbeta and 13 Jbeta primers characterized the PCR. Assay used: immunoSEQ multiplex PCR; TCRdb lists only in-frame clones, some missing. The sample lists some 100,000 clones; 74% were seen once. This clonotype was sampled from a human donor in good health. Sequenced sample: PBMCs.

The CDR3 coding sequence is TGTGCCAGTAGTCCGACAGGGGGCTCCTACGAGCAGTACTTC. Translation gives CASSPTGGSYEQYF. The rearrangement links TRBV19 to TRBJ2-7; the match to TRBD1 covers 9 bases. The ends lost 5 bases at V and 0 bases at J; junction bases unmatched: 2. Germline lookup yields CDR1 LNHDA and CDR2 SQIVND (reference sequence). The CDR3 runs 14 residues.